This passage covers 31 T cell receptor beta chains from one sample sequenced in a study of cytomegalovirus exposure and HLA in healthy donors. PCR primers comprised 60 Vbeta and 13 Jbeta primers. Data came from immunoSEQ multiplex PCR; TCRdb stores just in-frame clones and leaves some out. This table has some 110,000 clones, around 80% appearing once. The material sequenced was PBMCs. The receptors derive from a woman aged 25 to 39 in good health and CMV-seronegative.

The gene calls are TRBV29-1 and TRBJ2-3; a possible D gene is TRBD1 (5 bases). This CDR3 has 16 residues. Between the trimmed V and J ends, which lost 8 bases and 6 bases, there was a span of 27 bases. Germline V CDR1 and CDR2: SQVTM, ANQGSEA. The CDR3 region has the DNA TGCAGCTCCTCTTCGCGAAGGGGCTCGTCCTTTGATACGCAGTATTTT. Its protein product is CSSSSRRGSSFDTQYF.

Points on this clone: Additional DNA sequences in this sample encode the identical CDR3. The rearrangement joins TRBV7-9 to TRBJ1-1; D call uncertain. CDR3 length equals 12 residues. Trimming took off 4 bases at V and 3 bases at J, with 6 bases between the two ends. CDR1 and CDR2 (germline): SEHNR, FQNEAQ (reference sequence). The CDR3 here is CASSSQDTEAFF. The CDR3, as DNA: TGTGCCAGCAGCTCCCAGGACACTGAAGCTTTCTTT. Full variable domain (rest looked up from reference TRBV7-9 and TRBJ1-1): DTGVSQNPRHKITKRGQNVTFRCDPISEHNRLYWYRQTLGQGPEFLTYFQNEAQLEKSRLLSDRFSAERPKGSFSTLEIQRTEQGDSAMYLCASSSQDTEAFFGQGTRLTVV.

CDR3 protein: CASQGGGTEAFF. The CDR3, as DNA: TGTGCCTCACAGGGGGGAGGCACTGAAGCTTTCTTT. The rearrangement links TRBV10-3 to TRBJ1-1; TRBD1 matches 8 bases. After removal of 11 bases from V and 4 bases from J, the junction contained 6 bases not matched to a gene. The CDR3 is 12 amino acids. Germline lookup yields CDR1 ENHRY and CDR2 SYGVKD.

This chain joins TRBV7-8 and TRBJ1-2; 9 bases fit TRBD1. This CDR3 is built from 14 residues. With 7 bases clipped from V and 8 bases from J, the junction kept 11 bases outside the gene matches. CDR1 is SGHVS, CDR2 FQNEAQ, per germline. The CDR3 sequence: CASNPRGTGTGYTF. CDR3 sequence (DNA): TGTGCCAGCAACCCCAGGGGGACAGGGACCGGCTACACCTTC.

This clone occurred once. CDR3 in amino acids: CASSLEGTGSYEQYF. The CDR3 nucleotides are TGCGCCAGCAGCTTGGAGGGGACAGGGAGCTACGAGCAGTACTTC. The V call is TRBV5-1, the J call TRBJ2-5; TRBD1 aligns across 9 bases. Near its end, the DNA agrees better with TRBJ2-7, so the J call may be wrong. CDR1 and CDR2 (germline): SGHRS, YFSETQ. CDR3 length: 15 amino acids.

The chain employs TRBV30 and TRBJ2-7; 8 positions match TRBD1. CDR1 is GTSNPN and CDR2 is SVGIG in the germline V gene (reference sequence). The V and J ends lost 1 base and 12 bases, in that order; junction bases with no gene match: 5. This CDR3 region has 11 residues. The CDR3 sequence is CAWSEDRGRYF. CDR3 DNA sequence: TGTGCCTGGAGTGAAGACAGGGGACGGTACTTC.

The chain combines TRBV18 with TRBJ2-7; 8 bases are a match to TRBD2. Trimming removed 3 bases from V and 5 bases from J; junction bases left unmatched: 9. Germline CDR1 KGHSH, CDR2 LQKENI. This CDR3 has 15 residues. CDR3 sequence (DNA): TGTGCCAGCTCACCGTACGGGGGGGCCAAGAACGAGCAGTACTTC. Its protein is CASSPYGGAKNEQYF.

This chain uses TRBV28 with TRBJ1-1; no clear D. Germline lookup yields CDR1 MDHEN and CDR2 SYDVKM. V was trimmed by 2 bases and J by 3 bases, leaving 13 bases between them. CDR3 length: 15 amino acids. CDR3 bases: TGTGCCAGCAGTTTAAGGCAGGTAACTCACACTGAAGCTTTCTTT. Amino acids: CASSLRQVTHTEAFF.

The chain couples TRBV6-1 to TRBJ2-3, with 8 bases lining up with TRBD1. Germline V gene sequence: CDR1 MNHNS, CDR2 SASEGT. The ends lost 6 bases at V and 2 bases at J; junction bases unmatched: 7. The length of the CDR3 is 15 residues. The CDR3 here is CASREQGEITDTQYF. The CDR3 DNA sequence: TGTGCCAGCAGGGAACAGGGGGAGATCACAGATACGCAGTATTTT.

V usage is TRBV5-1 and J usage is TRBJ2-1, with D possibly being TRBD1 (6 bases). The CDR3 spans 16 residues. CDR1 is SGHRS, CDR2 YFSETQ, per germline. Trimming left V 5 bases short and J 5 bases short, with 20 bases between. DNA for the CDR3: TGCGCCAGCAGAAACAGGGTCGACTACTTCGACAATGAGCAGTTCTTC. This encodes CASRNRVDYFDNEQFF.

The gene calls are TRBV5-4 and TRBJ2-6; 9 bases are shared with TRBD1. Trimming removed 4 bases from V and 6 bases from J; junction bases left unmatched: 14. Germline CDR1 SGHNT, CDR2 YYREEE (reference sequence). The CDR3 totals 18 residues. CDR3 loop: CASSPHGTGYREANVLTF. Here the CDR3 DNA reads TGTGCCAGCAGCCCCCACGGGACAGGGTACCGGGAGGCCAACGTCCTGACTTTC.

V usage is TRBV14 and J usage is TRBJ1-1; 8 bases match TRBD1. The CDR3 runs to 13 residues. CDR1 and CDR2 from the germline V gene are SGHDN and FVKESK. The trim removed 1 base at V and 11 bases at J, leaving 6 bases unmatched. The CDR3 bases are TGTGCCAGCAGCCAAGCAGGGGGCGCTTGGGCTTTCTTT. Translation gives CASSQAGGAWAFF.

The J gene is TRBJ2-7, the V gene TRBV20-1; D perhaps matches TRBD1 (6 bases). The CDR3 runs to 11 residues. Per the germline V gene, CDR1 is DFQATT and CDR2 is SNEGSKA (reference sequence). With 6 bases removed from V and 5 bases from J, the gap between germline ends came to 11 bases. The CDR3 coding sequence is TGCAGTGCACAGGGTCCCCACGAGCAGTACTTC. Protein sequence: CSAQGPHEQYF.

Details on this clone: In the same sample, other DNA sequences code for this CDR3. V gene TRBV4-3 combines with J gene TRBJ2-7; 7 positions agree with TRBD1. This CDR3 comprises 14 residues. V gave up 3 bases and J gave up 2 bases; unmatched junction bases: 4. Germline CDR1 LGHNA, CDR2 YSLEER. The CDR3 DNA is TGCGCCAGCAGCCAGAACAGGGGACCCTACGAGCAGTACTTC. It codes for CASSQNRGPYEQYF.

The V call is TRBV19, the J call TRBJ1-1, with D tentatively TRBD1 (5 bases). The CDR3 contains 15 residues. Germline V lookup: CDR1 LNHDA, CDR2 SQIVND (reference sequence). Trimming cost V 7 bases and J 5 bases, with 20 bases left between them. The CDR3 protein is CASTLLGAAGTEAFF. The CDR3 coding sequence is TGTGCCAGTACCCTCCTAGGGGCAGCGGGGACTGAAGCTTTCTTT.

With respect to this clone: The germline gene is not matched at one end of the junction; a read error may be the cause. The CDR3 here is CSSSKGTGGTDTQYF. The CDR3 DNA is TGTTCCAGCAGCAAAGGGACAGGGGGCACAGATACGCAGTATTTT. This chain uses TRBV7-9 with TRBJ2-3, with TRBD1 identical over 10 bases. CDR3 length: 15 amino acids. Germline loops: CDR1 SEHNR, CDR2 FQNEAQ (reference sequence). The full variable domain, completed using reference TRBV7-9 and TRBJ2-3, is DTGVSQNPRHKITKRGQNVTFRCDPISEHNRLYWYRQTLGQGPEFLTYFQNEAQLEKSRLLSDRFSAERPKGSFSTLEIQRTEQGDSAMYLCSSSKGTGGTDTQYFGPGTRLTVL.

This clone was seen once. The V call is TRBV5-1, the J call TRBJ2-7; the match to TRBD1 covers 7 bases. Germline V gives CDR1 SGHRS, CDR2 YFSETQ. The CDR3 has 14 residues. J gave up 5 bases and V 3 bases, and 8 bases lay outside the gene matches. The CDR3 DNA reads TGCGCCAGCAGCTCGACAGGGTACGGGAACGAGCAGTACTTC. Translated: CASSSTGYGNEQYF.

The rearrangement uses TRBV6-1 and TRBJ1-2; D may be TRBD1 (6 bases). From germline, CDR1 is MNHNS and CDR2 SASEGT. This CDR3 has 15 amino acids. V lost 0 bases, J lost 6 bases, and 14 bases lay in between. The CDR3 loop is CASSEAGRGGHGYTF. CDR3 nucleotide sequence: TGTGCCAGCAGTGAAGCCGGCAGGGGAGGGCATGGCTACACCTTC.

V gene TRBV18 combines with J gene TRBJ2-7, with TRBD1 identical over 7 bases. The CDR3 is made up of 14 amino acids. V was clipped by 3 bases and J by 3 bases; unmatched bases: 5. Looked up from germline, CDR1 is KGHSH and CDR2 is LQKENI. Written as DNA, the CDR3 is TGTGCCAGCTCACCTGGACAGGAAAACTACGAGCAGTACTTC. This codes for CASSPGQENYEQYF.

This chain connects TRBV15 to TRBJ2-3, with D possibly matching TRBD2 (6 bases). Germline V gene lookup returns CDR1 LNHNV and CDR2 YYDKDF (reference sequence). Between the trimmed V and J ends, which lost 0 bases and 4 bases, there was a span of 14 bases. The CDR3 has 16 residues. This CDR3 reads CATSRDQLAVPDTQYF. The CDR3 DNA reads as TGTGCCACCAGCAGAGATCAACTAGCCGTCCCAGATACGCAGTATTTT.

The CDR3 here is CASSIRLGRNSYEQYF. In DNA, the CDR3 is TGTGCCAGCAGCATACGGCTCGGGAGGAACTCCTACGAGCAGTACTTC. The rearrangement uses TRBV7-6 and TRBJ2-7; 7 bases are a match to TRBD2. The CDR3 runs 16 residues. Germline V CDR1 and CDR2: SGHVS, FNYEAQ. V dropped 5 bases and J dropped 0; count of bases not matched to a gene: 10. The full variable domain, in which reference TRBV7-6 and TRBJ2-7 provide the parts outside the CDR3, is GAGVSQSPRYKVTKRGQDVALRCDPISGHVSLYWYRQALGQGPEFLTYFNYEAQQDKSGLPNDRFSAERPEGSISTLTIQRTEQRDSAMYRCASSIRLGRNSYEQYFGPGTRLTVT.

In its sample, this clone was seen a few times. The V call is TRBV13, the J call TRBJ1-6; 8 positions match TRBD1. Per the germline V gene, CDR1 is PRHDT and CDR2 is FYEKMQ (reference sequence). V lost 2 bases to trimming and J lost 8 bases; unmatched junction nucleotides: 8. The CDR3 loop spans 16 amino acids. The CDR3 nucleotides are TGTGCCAGCAGCTTATCCAGGGGGCGTGTAGATTCACCCCTCCACTTT. Translating gives CASSLSRGRVDSPLHF.

The DNA for the CDR3 is TGTGCTAGTGGTTTGTTCCAGGGGACCATGAACACTGAAGCTTTCTTT. Translated, it gives CASGLFQGTMNTEAFF. This chain uses TRBV12-5 with TRBJ1-1, with D maybe TRBD1 (6 bases). Germline-derived CDR1 and CDR2 are LGHNT and FRNRAP. This CDR3 comprises 16 residues. V was shortened by 2 bases and J by 0 bases, with 13 bases between the two germline ends. Full variable domain (outside the CDR3, taken from reference TRBV12-5 and TRBJ1-1): DARVTQTPRHKVTEMGQEVTMRCQPILGHNTVFWYRQTMMQGLELLAYFRNRAPLDDSGMPKDRFSAEMPDATLATLKIQPSEPRDSAVYFCASGLFQGTMNTEAFFGQGTRLTVV.

The chain uses TRBV9 and TRBJ1-1; no firm D call. The CDR3 consists of 13 residues. Germline V CDR1 and CDR2: SGDLS, YYNGEE. V lost 4 bases to trimming and J lost 1 base, with 8 bases between them. In nucleotides, the CDR3 is TGTGCCAGCAGCACGCGGGGGAACACTGAAGCTTTCTTT. This codes for CASSTRGNTEAFF.

The rearrangement joins TRBV10-3 to TRBJ1-4; D is perhaps TRBD1 (5 bases). The CDR3 has 15 amino acids. The germline V and J ends were trimmed by 6 bases and 8 bases, with 19 bases remaining between them. Germline V gene lookup returns CDR1 ENHRY and CDR2 SYGVKD. The CDR3 reads CAISGTGSGSEKLFF. As DNA, the CDR3 is TGTGCCATCAGCGGAACAGGCTCCGGGTCCGAAAAACTGTTTTTT.

This clone showed up just a few times. CDR3 region: CASSFGGGRAEAFF. The CDR3 coding sequence is TGCGCCAGCAGCTTCGGGGGGGGACGGGCTGAAGCTTTCTTT. The chain recombines TRBV5-1 with TRBJ1-1; D perhaps matches TRBD1 (5 bases). V lost 2 bases and J lost 6, with 14 bases in between. Germline values: CDR1 SGHRS, CDR2 YFSETQ. The CDR3 is 14 amino acids.

The rearrangement joins TRBV15 to TRBJ1-2, with a possible D match to TRBD1 (5 bases). Germline CDR1 LNHNV, CDR2 YYDKDF (reference sequence). The CDR3 totals 13 residues. V dropped 5 bases and J dropped 4 bases, with 11 bases sitting between them. The CDR3 is CATSGASSYGYTF. CDR3 coding DNA: TGTGCCACCAGCGGGGCCTCGTCCTATGGCTACACCTTC.

This chain joins TRBV2 and TRBJ2-5, with D perhaps TRBD2 (6 bases). Trimming took 4 bases from V and 1 from J, leaving 28 bases between them. The germline gives CDR1 SNHLY, CDR2 FYNNEI. The CDR3 has 20 residues. The CDR3 sequence is CASSVLTGVGVHTFQETQYF. The CDR3 bases are TGTGCCAGCAGTGTCCTCACGGGGGTAGGGGTCCATACGTTCCAAGAGACCCAGTACTTC. Full variable domain (outside the CDR3, taken from reference TRBV2 and TRBJ2-5): EPEVTQTPSHQVTQMGQEVILRCVPISNHLYFYWYRQILGQKVEFLVSFYNNEISEKSEIFDDQFSVERPDGSNFTLKIRSTKLEDSAMYFCASSVLTGVGVHTFQETQYFGPGTRLLVL.

The CDR3 spells CASSPGQDTDTQYF. CDR3 sequence (DNA): TGCGCCAGCAGCCCCGGACAGGACACAGATACGCAGTATTTT. The chain couples TRBV5-1 to TRBJ2-3; 7 positions agree with TRBD1. This CDR3 region has 14 residues. The germline V gene has CDR1 SGHRS and CDR2 YFSETQ. Trimming removed 4 bases from V and 2 bases from J; junction bases left unmatched: 4.

The V and J genes are TRBV10-3 and TRBJ2-1, with 12 bases fitting TRBD2. Losses at the gene ends were 6 bases for V and 0 bases for J; bases not matched to a gene: 9. The CDR3 is made up of 18 amino acids. CDR1 is ENHRY and CDR2 is SYGVKD in the germline V gene. The chain's CDR3 is CAIRRLAGDPSSYNEQFF. CDR3 in DNA: TGTGCCATCAGGCGACTAGCGGGAGACCCCAGCTCCTACAATGAGCAGTTCTTC.

This chain uses TRBV5-5 with TRBJ1-3; D not certain. Germline V CDR1 and CDR2: SGHKS, YYEKEE (reference sequence). The CDR3 runs to 15 residues. V was trimmed by 0 bases and J by 4 bases, leaving 11 bases between them. CDR3 bases: TGTGCCAGCAGCTTGGTCCCGGTGTTGGGAAACACCATATATTTT. Protein product: CASSLVPVLGNTIYF.